This TCR beta chain emerged from a study of blood T cell repertoires in COVID-19. Turning to the study itself: T cells, B-cell-depleted T cells, or PBMCs provided the cDNA or gDNA that served as material.

Per the study methods: Estimates of nucleated cell counts were drawn from the amplification of reference gene primers. Only in-frame clones appear in the TCRdb table, and some are missing; sequencing was by immunoSEQ multiplex PCR. Clonal size and the V and J genes are those of that table, whereas D and trimming came from the DNA. The data contain around 200,000 clones, 83% of them singletons. Between the trimmed V and J ends, which lost 2 bases and 9 bases, there was a span of 11 bases. This CDR3 is built from 13 residues. Germline V gene lookup returns CDR1 MNHEY and CDR2 SVGAGI. Sequenced input: peripheral blood. This receptor was identified in a woman aged 25 to 39 with COVID-19, enrolled during active disease. The V gene is TRBV6-5, the J gene TRBJ2-1; D gene ambiguous. CDR3 in amino acids: CASSYTFASEQFF. The DNA for the CDR3 is TGTGCCAGCAGTTACACCTTCGCCAGTGAGCAGTTCTTC.